A selection of T cell receptor beta chains follows, all from one sample in a study of patients and donors after allogeneic stem cell transplantation. TCRdb fed the RT-PCR reads into MiXCR, producing one record per CDR3 protein. The table records some 20,000 distinct CDR3 sequences, about 30% of them present only once. What was sequenced was blood, either unsorted or a sorted T cell fraction (not recorded which). Receptors were obtained from a human donor who was either an allogeneic HSCT recipient or a stem cell or donor lymphocyte infusion donor (not recorded which). It is not recorded whose cells these are; they may come from a transplant donor. Both conserved end residues are part of each CDR3. Each record gives: J gene, V gene, CDR3 protein.

TRBJ1-1	TRBV28	CASSPPRNTEAFF
TRBJ2-2	TRBV12-3/TRBV12-4	CASNREVQNTGELFF
TRBJ2-7	TRBV21-1	CASSFMSYEQYF
TRBJ2-3	TRBV20-1	CSARSGAWTDTQYF
TRBJ2-5	TRBV20-1	CSARRGGETQYF
TRBJ1-3	TRBV6-5	CASSYSGTGNTIYF
TRBJ2-2	TRBV4-3	CASSQERLDRTSWTGELFF
TRBJ1-1	TRBV5-1	CASSLGGGPEAFF
TRBJ1-2	TRBV7-9	CASSNDRGFLYGYTF
TRBJ1-5	TRBV10-3	CAISEKRGRREPQHF
TRBJ1-2	TRBV10-3	CAISEPGPNLDYGYTF
TRBJ1-6	TRBV5-1	CASSTGGNSPLHF
TRBJ1-2	TRBV12-3/TRBV12-4	CASSFPGYGYTF
TRBJ2-3	TRBV9	CASSFDSGGTTDTQYF
TRBJ1-1	TRBV6-5	CASSFLGGPMNTEAFF
TRBJ1-5	TRBV20-1	CSAASWTDYSNQPQHF
TRBJ1-2	TRBV6-1	CASSRSKVGTNYGYTF
TRBJ1-1	TRBV5-1	CTSSLGDSTEAFF
TRBJ1-1	TRBV28	CATHRGIGTEAFF
TRBJ2-7	TRBV20-1	CSAALAEQYF
TRBJ1-2	TRBV10-3	CAIQDKRGIGYTF
TRBJ2-3	TRBV20-1	CSARTVAGEDTQYF
TRBJ2-1	TRBV12-3/TRBV12-4	CASSPGLAEYNEQFF
TRBJ2-1	TRBV7-9	CASSSVGAARNEQFF
TRBJ2-5	TRBV10-3	CAISEGREETQYF
TRBJ2-2	TRBV7-3	CASSLNGGQELFF
TRBJ1-4	TRBV7-8	CASRPRGQGNEKLFF
TRBJ1-6	TRBV9	CASSVTTGAGSPLHF
TRBJ2-3	TRBV7-3	CASSLRLAGGSTDTQYF
TRBJ2-5	TRBV7-2	CASSPQTVQETQYF
TRBJ1-6	TRBV7-8	CASSLASGGIGSPLHF
TRBJ1-2	TRBV6-5	CASRPRTDLYYGYTF
TRBJ1-2	TRBV10-3	CATQGAGSGYTF
TRBJ2-1	TRBV27	CASSTYRGQGAVYNEQFF
TRBJ1-2	TRBV29-1	CSVGQGANYGYTF
TRBJ1-4	TRBV25-1	CASSGPASEKLFF
TRBJ2-3	TRBV11-2	CASSLAGRRTDTQYF
TRBJ2-5	TRBV10-3	CAISEISGGETQYF
TRBJ1-2	TRBV6-5	CASSTRSERYGYTF
TRBJ2-5	TRBV9	CASTLGGTRVQETQYF
TRBJ2-1	TRBV7-2	CASTLTARSYNEQFF
TRBJ2-1	TRBV5-6	CASSSRLAGGWNEQFF
TRBJ1-6	TRBV12-3/TRBV12-4	CASSPSRSSYNSPLHF
TRBJ2-3	TRBV5-5	CASSLGQGSTDTQYF
TRBJ1-6	TRBV7-2	CASSLSRRSNSPLHF
TRBJ1-6	TRBV12-3/TRBV12-4	CASSSLNSPLHF
TRBJ2-1	TRBV7-3	CASSLTGARPSNEQFF
TRBJ1-6	TRBV5-1	CASSALQAYNSPLHF
TRBJ1-1	TRBV20-1	CSARNQMNTEAFF
TRBJ2-5	TRBV7-2	CASSSPDTQETQYF
TRBJ1-2	TRBV6-5	CASSYGGGHYGYTF
TRBJ2-1	TRBV7-2	CASPSGDEQFF
TRBJ1-4	TRBV20-1	CSARDQTGVHEKLFF
TRBJ1-6	TRBV28	CASSLPVRTSPLHF
TRBJ2-5	TRBV5-5	CASSNAQSETQYF
TRBJ2-2	TRBV5-6	CASSLPRTIFANTGELFF
TRBJ2-3	TRBV2	CASRRATSGDTQYF
TRBJ2-3	TRBV5-6	CASSLDNTDTQYF
TRBJ2-3	TRBV20-1	CSASLPPTDTQYF
TRBJ1-1	TRBV6-1	CASRAKDSMNTEAFF